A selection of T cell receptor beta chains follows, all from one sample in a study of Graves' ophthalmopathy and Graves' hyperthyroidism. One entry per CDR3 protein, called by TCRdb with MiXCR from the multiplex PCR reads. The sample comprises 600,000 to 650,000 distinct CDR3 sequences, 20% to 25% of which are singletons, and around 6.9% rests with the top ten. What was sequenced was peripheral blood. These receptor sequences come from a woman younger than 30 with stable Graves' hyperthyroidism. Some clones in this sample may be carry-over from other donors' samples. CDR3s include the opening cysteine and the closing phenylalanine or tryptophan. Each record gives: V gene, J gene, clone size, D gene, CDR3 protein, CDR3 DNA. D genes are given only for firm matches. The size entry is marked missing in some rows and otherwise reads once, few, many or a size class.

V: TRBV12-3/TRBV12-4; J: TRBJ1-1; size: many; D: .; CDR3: CASISGVRTEAFF; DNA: TGTGCCAGCATCTCAGGGGTGCGCACTGAAGCTTTCTTT
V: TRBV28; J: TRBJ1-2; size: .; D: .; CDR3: CASSLGTLFGYTF; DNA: TGTGCCAGCAGTTTAGGGACTCTTTTCGGCTACACCTTC
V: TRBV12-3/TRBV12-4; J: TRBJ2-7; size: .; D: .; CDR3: CASSLNLGIYEQYF; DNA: TGTGCCAGCAGTTTAAACCTCGGGATCTACGAGCAGTACTTC
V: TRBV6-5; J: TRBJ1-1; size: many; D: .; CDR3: CASISDPVAFF; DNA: TGTGCCAGCATTTCTGATCCCGTAGCTTTCTTT
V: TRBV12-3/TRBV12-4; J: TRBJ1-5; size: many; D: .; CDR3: CASTPSRDQPQHF; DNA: TGTGCCAGCACCCCCTCTCGGGATCAGCCCCAGCATTTT
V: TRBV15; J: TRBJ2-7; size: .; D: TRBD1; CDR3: CATSSPDRDYEQYF; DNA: TGTGCCACCAGCAGTCCAGACAGGGACTACGAGCAGTACTTC
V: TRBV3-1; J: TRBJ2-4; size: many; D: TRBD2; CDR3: CASSPAAGGIQYF; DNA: TGTGCCAGCAGCCCCGCGGCGGGAGGCATTCAGTACTTC
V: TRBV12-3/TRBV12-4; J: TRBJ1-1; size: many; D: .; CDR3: CASSLDGTTNTEAFF; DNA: TGTGCCAGCAGTTTAGATGGGACGACGAACACTGAAGCTTTCTTT
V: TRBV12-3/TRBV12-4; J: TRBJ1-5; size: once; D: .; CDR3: CASKKRGVRNQPQHF; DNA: TGTGCCAGCAAAAAAAGGGGGGTCCGAAATCAGCCCCAGCATTTT
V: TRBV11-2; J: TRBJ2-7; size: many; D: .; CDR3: CASSLESVYEQYF; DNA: TGTGCCAGCAGCTTAGAGTCAGTCTACGAGCAGTACTTC
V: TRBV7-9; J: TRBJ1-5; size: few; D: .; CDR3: CASSLDAGAQPQHF; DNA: TGTGCCAGCAGCTTAGACGCGGGCGCCCAGCCCCAGCATTTT
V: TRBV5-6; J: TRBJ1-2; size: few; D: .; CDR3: CASSLPGQRNYGYTF; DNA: TGTGCCAGCAGCTTGCCGGGACAACGGAACTATGGCTACACCTTC
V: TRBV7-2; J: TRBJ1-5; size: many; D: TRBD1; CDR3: CASSAPLQGNQPQHF; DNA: TGTGCCAGCAGCGCGCCGTTACAGGGGAATCAGCCCCAGCATTTT
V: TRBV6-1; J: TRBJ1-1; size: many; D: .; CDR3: CASTIRENTEAFF; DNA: TGTGCCAGCACCATAAGGGAGAACACTGAAGCTTTCTTT
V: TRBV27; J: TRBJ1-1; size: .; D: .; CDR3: CASSFREEGTEAFF; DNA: TGTGCCAGCAGCTTCCGGGAGGAGGGCACTGAAGCTTTCTTT
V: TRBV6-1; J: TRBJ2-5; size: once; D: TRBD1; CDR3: CASSGGTGGAETQYF; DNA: TGTGCCAGCAGTGGGGGGACAGGGGGCGCAGAGACCCAGTACTTC
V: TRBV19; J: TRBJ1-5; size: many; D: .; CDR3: CASGPYGKSDQPQHF; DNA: TGTGCCAGTGGTCCTTATGGGAAAAGCGATCAGCCCCAGCATTTT
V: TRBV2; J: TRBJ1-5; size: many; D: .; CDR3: CASSAGTNQPQHF; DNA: TGTGCCAGCAGTGCCGGTACCAATCAGCCCCAGCATTTT
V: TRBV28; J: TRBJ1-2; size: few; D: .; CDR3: CASRTNYGYTF; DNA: TGTGCCAGCAGGACTAACTATGGCTACACCTTC
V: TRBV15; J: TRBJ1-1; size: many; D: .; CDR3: CATSSRGWMNTEAFF; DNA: TGTGCCACCAGCAGCCGGGGGTGGATGAACACTGAAGCTTTCTTT
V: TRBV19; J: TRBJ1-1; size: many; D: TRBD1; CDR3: CASTDRGPIEAFF; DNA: TGTGCCAGTACCGACAGGGGACCAATTGAAGCTTTCTTT
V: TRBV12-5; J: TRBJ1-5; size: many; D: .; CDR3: CASEHQGGDNQPQHF; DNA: TGTGCTAGTGAACACCAGGGTGGGGACAATCAGCCCCAGCATTTT
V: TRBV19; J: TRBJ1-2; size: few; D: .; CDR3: CASSIDLRGDYGYTF; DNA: TGTGCCAGTAGTATAGATCTGCGAGGGGACTATGGCTACACCTTC
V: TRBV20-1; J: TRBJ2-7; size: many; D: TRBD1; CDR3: CSAAGTGLRVQYF; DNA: TGCAGTGCCGCCGGGACAGGGCTACGAGTGCAGTACTTC
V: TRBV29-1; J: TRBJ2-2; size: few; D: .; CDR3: CSVVGTGELFF; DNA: TGCAGCGTTGTTGGGACCGGGGAGCTGTTTTTT